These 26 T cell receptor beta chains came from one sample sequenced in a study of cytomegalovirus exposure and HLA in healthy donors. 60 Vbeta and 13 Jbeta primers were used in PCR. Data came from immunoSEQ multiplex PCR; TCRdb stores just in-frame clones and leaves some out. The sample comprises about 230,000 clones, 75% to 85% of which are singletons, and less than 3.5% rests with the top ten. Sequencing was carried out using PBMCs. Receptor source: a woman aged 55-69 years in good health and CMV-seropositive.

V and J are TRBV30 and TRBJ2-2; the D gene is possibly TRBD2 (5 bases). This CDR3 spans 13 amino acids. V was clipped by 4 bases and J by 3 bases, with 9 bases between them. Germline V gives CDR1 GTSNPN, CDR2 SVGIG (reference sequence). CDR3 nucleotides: TGTGCCTGGACACTAGGGTACACCGGGGAGCTGTTTTTT. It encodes CAWTLGYTGELFF.

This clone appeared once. The CDR3 DNA follows: TGTGCCAGCAGCTTTTGGGGACAGGGGAACTCTAACTATGGCTACACCTTC. It translates to CASSFWGQGNSNYGYTF. The chain combines TRBV7-9 with TRBJ1-2; 10 bases agree with TRBD1. With V trimmed by 3 bases and J by 0 bases, 7 bases remained unmatched. There are 17 residues in the CDR3. Germline CDR1 is SEHNR and CDR2 is FQNEAQ (reference sequence).

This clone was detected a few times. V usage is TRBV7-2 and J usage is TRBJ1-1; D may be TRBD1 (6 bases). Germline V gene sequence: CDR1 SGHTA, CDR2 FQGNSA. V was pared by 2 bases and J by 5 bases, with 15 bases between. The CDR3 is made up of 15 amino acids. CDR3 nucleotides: TGTGCCAGCAGCTTAACAGGGTACCTGGGGACTGAAGCTTTCTTT. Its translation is CASSLTGYLGTEAFF.

The CDR3 DNA reads as TGCGCCAGCAGCCCCAGGGCTAGCGGGAGGGCCAGGGAGACCCAGTACTTC. Translated: CASSPRASGRARETQYF. The chain joins TRBV5-1 to TRBJ2-5; 12 nucleotides match TRBD2. CDR3 length: 17 amino acids. Germline V gives CDR1 SGHRS, CDR2 YFSETQ. Trimming at V came to 4 bases and at J to 5 bases, leaving 12 bases not matched to a gene.

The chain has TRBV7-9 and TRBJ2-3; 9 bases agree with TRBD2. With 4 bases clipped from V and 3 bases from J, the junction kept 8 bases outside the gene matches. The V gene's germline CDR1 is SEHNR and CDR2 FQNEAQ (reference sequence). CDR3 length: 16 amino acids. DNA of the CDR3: TGTGCCAGCAGCTCCCCGGGACTAGCTGTTACAGATACGCAGTATTTT. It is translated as CASSSPGLAVTDTQYF.

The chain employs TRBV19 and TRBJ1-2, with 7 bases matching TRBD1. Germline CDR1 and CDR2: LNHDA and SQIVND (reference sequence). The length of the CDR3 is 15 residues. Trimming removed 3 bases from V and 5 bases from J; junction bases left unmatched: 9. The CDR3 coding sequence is TGTGCCAGTAGTATTAGCAGGACAGGCTCTTATGGCTACACCTTC. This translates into CASSISRTGSYGYTF.

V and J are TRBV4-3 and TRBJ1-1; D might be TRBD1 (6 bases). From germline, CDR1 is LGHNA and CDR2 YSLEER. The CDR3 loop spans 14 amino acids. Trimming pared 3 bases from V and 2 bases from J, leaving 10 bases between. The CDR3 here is CASSQDSANTEAFF. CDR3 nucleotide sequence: TGCGCCAGCAGCCAGGACAGCGCAAACACTGAAGCTTTCTTT.

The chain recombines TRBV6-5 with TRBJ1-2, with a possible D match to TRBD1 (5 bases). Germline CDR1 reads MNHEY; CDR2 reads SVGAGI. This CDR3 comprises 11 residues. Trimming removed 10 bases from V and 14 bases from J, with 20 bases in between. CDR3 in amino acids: CATSEGGTSTF. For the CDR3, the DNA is TGTGCCACTTCGGAGGGAGGGACCTCTACCTTC.

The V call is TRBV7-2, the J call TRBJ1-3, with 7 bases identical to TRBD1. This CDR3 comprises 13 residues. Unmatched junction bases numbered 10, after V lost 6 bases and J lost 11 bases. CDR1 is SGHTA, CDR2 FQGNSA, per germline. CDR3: CASRLGTGEPIYF. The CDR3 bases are TGTGCCAGCAGACTAGGAACAGGGGAACCCATATATTTT.

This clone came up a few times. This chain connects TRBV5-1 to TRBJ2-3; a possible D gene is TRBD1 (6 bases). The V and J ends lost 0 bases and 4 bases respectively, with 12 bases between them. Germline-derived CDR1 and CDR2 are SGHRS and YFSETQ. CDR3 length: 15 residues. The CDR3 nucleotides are TGCGCCAGCAGCTTGGAACCTTCAGGGGCAGATACGCAGTATTTT. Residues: CASSLEPSGADTQYF.

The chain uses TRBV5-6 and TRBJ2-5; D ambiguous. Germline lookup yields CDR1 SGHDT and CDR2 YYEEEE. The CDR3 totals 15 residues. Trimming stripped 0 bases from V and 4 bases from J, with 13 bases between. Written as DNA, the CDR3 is TGTGCCAGCAGCTTGGCAGGCCCCGGCCCAGAGACCCAGTACTTC. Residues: CASSLAGPGPETQYF.

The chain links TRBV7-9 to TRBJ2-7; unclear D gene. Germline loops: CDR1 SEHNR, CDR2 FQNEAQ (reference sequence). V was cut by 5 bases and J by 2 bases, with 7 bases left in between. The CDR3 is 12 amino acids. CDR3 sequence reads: CASSPTTYEQYF. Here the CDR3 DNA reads TGTGCCAGCAGCCCCACAACCTACGAGCAGTACTTC.

Written as DNA, the CDR3 is TGTGCCAGCTCGTCGAGGTTTTGGTCGAGTGAGCAGTTCTTC. This codes for CASSSRFWSSEQFF. The genes are TRBV28 and TRBJ2-1; D unclear. The V end was cut by 8 bases, the J end by 9 bases, with 20 bases between. CDR1 and CDR2 from the germline V gene are MDHEN and SYDVKM. The CDR3 totals 14 residues.

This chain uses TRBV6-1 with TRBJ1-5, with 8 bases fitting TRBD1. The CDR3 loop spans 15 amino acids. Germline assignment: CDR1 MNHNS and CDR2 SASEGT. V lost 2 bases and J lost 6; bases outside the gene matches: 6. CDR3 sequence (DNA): TGTGCCAGCAGTGAAAGACAGGGGCCCCCTCAGCCCCAGCATTTT. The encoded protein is CASSERQGPPQPQHF.

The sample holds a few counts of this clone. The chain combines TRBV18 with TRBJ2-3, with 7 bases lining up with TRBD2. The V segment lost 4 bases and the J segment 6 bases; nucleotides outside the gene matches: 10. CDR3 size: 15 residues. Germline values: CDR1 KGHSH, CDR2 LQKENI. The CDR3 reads CASSLRLAKSDTQYF. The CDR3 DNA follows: TGTGCCAGCTCACTGAGACTAGCAAAGTCGGATACGCAGTATTTT. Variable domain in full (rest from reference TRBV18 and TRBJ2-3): NAGVMQNPRHLVRRRGQEARLRCSPMKGHSHVYWYRQLPEEGLKFMVYLQKENIIDESGMPKERFSAEFPKEGPSILRIQQVVRGDSAAYFCASSLRLAKSDTQYFGPGTRLTVL.

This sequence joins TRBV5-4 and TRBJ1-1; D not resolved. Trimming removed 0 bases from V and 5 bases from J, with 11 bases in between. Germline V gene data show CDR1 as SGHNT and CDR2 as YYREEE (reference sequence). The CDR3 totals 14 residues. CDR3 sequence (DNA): TGTGCCAGCAGCTTGGATCCGGGGTTTACTGAAGCTTTCTTT. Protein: CASSLDPGFTEAFF. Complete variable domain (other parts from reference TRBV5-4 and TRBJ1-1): ETGVTQSPTHLIKTRGQQVTLRCSSQSGHNTVSWYQQALGQGPQFIFQYYREEENGRGNFPPRFSGLQFPNYSSELNVNALELDDSALYLCASSLDPGFTEAFFGQGTRLTVV.

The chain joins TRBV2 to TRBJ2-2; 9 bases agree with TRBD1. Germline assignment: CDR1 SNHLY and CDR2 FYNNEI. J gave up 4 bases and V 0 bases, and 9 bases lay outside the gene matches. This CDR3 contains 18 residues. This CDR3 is CASSEAPPGQGGTGELFF. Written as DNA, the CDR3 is TGTGCCAGCAGTGAAGCGCCTCCGGGACAGGGAGGCACCGGGGAGCTGTTTTTT. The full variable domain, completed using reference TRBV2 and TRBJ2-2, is EPEVTQTPSHQVTQMGQEVILRCVPISNHLYFYWYRQILGQKVEFLVSFYNNEISEKSEIFDDQFSVERPDGSNFTLKIRSTKLEDSAMYFCASSEAPPGQGGTGELFFGEGSRLTVL.

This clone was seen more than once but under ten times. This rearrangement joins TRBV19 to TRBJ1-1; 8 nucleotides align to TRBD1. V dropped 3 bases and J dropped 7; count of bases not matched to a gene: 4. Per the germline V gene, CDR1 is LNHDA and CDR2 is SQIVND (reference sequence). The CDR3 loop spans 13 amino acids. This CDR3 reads CASSMQGADEAFF. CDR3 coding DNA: TGTGCCAGTAGTATGCAGGGGGCAGATGAAGCTTTCTTT.

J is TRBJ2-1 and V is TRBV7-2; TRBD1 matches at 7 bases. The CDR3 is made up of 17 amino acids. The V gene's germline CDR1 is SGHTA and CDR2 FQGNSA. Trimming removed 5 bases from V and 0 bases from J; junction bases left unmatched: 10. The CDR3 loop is CASSPRQGLSSYNEQFF. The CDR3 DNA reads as TGTGCCAGCAGCCCGCGACAGGGCCTTAGCTCCTACAATGAGCAGTTCTTC. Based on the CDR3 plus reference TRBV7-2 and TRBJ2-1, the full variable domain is GAGVSQSPSNKVTEKGKDVELRCDPISGHTALYWYRQSLGQGLEFLIYFQGNSAPDKSGLPSDRFSAERTGGSVSTLTIQRTQQEDSAVYLCASSPRQGLSSYNEQFFGPGTRLTVL.

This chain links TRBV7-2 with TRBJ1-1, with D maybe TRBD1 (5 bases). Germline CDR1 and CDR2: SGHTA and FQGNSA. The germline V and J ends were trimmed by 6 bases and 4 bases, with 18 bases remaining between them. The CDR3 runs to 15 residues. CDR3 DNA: TGTGCCAGCAGTGGGGGGACCCCTAGGGGCACTGAAGCTTTCTTT. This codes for CASSGGTPRGTEAFF.

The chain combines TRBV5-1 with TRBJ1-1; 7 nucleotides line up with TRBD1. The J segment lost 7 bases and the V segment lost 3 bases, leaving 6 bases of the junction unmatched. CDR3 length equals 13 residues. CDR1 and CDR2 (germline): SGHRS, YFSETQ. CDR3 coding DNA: TGCGCCAGCAGCTATAAACAGGGGAGTGAAGCTTTCTTT. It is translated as CASSYKQGSEAFF.

The CDR3 nucleotides are TGTGCCAGCAGCACGGACACTAACTATGGCTACACCTTC. This translates into CASSTDTNYGYTF. V gene TRBV5-4 combines with J gene TRBJ1-2, with D maybe TRBD1 (5 bases). This CDR3 region has 13 residues. V was pared by 4 bases and J by 0 bases, with 7 bases between. The germline V gene encodes CDR1 SGHNT and CDR2 YYREEE (reference sequence).

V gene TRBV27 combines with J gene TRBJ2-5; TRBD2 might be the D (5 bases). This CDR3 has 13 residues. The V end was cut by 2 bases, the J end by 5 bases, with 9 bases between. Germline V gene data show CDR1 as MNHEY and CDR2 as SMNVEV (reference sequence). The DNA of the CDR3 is TGTGCCAGCAGTTTAAGAGGGATCGAGACCCAGTACTTC. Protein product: CASSLRGIETQYF.

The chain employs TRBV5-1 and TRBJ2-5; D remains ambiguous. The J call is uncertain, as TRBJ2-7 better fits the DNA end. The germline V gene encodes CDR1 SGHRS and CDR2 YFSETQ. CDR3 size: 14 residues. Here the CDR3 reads CASSLGFPESEQYF. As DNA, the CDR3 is TGCGCCAGCAGCTTGGGATTTCCGGAGAGCGAGCAGTACTTC.

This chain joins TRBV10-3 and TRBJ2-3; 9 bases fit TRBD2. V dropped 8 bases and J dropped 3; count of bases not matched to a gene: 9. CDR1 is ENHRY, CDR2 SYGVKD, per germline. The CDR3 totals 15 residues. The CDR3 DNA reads TGTGCCATCGGAGAGGGACTAGCAGGAACAGATACGCAGTATTTT. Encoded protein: CAIGEGLAGTDTQYF.

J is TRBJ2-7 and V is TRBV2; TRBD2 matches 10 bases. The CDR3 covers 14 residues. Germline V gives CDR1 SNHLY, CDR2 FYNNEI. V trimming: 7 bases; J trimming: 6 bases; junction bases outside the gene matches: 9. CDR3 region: CASTASSGSGEQYF. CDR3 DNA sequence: TGTGCCAGCACCGCATCTAGCGGGAGTGGCGAGCAGTACTTC.